Listed below are T cell receptor beta chains from one sample, sequenced in a study of Graves' ophthalmopathy and Graves' hyperthyroidism. Using its own MiXCR run on the multiplex PCR reads, TCRdb lists one record per CDR3 protein. The data hold 400,000 to 450,000 distinct CDR3 sequences, with around 21% observed a single time. Specimen: peripheral blood. The receptors originated from a woman in her late teens or twenties with stable Graves' hyperthyroidism. The CDR3 runs from the conserved cysteine through the conserved F or W. A D gene is named only where the DNA matches it firmly. Size values are once, few and many counts, or a class for expanded clones, and some rows have none.

J gene,D gene,clone size,V gene,CDR3 protein,CDR3 DNA
TRBJ2-5,-,few,TRBV6-2/TRBV6-3,CASSYPEETQYF,TGTGCCAGCAGTTACCCGGAGGAGACCCAGTACTTC
TRBJ2-6,-,-,TRBV12-3/TRBV12-4,CASGRRNSGANVLTF,TGTGCCAGCGGCCGACGGAACTCTGGGGCCAACGTCCTGACTTTC
TRBJ2-2,-,many,TRBV7-3,CASSLFTGANTGELFF,TGTGCCAGCAGCTTATTTACGGGAGCGAACACCGGGGAGCTGTTTTTT
TRBJ1-2,-,many,TRBV10-3,CAISESDNYGYTF,TGTGCCATCAGTGAGAGTGATAACTATGGCTACACCTTC
TRBJ2-7,TRBD2,many,TRBV28,CASSLAGGGFGEQYF,TGTGCCAGCAGTCTAGCGGGAGGCGGGTTTGGCGAGCAGTACTTC
TRBJ2-7,-,many,TRBV14,CASSQAIVGEQYF,TGTGCCAGCAGCCAAGCAATAGTGGGCGAGCAGTACTTC
TRBJ1-6,-,-,TRBV28,CASRDFSSPLHF,TGTGCCAGCCGGGACTTCTCTTCACCCCTCCACTTT
TRBJ2-4,TRBD1,many,TRBV5-1,CASSLGGPAVGKNIQYF,TGCGCCAGCAGCTTAGGGGGCCCCGCGGTTGGCAAAAACATTCAGTACTTC
TRBJ1-3,-,many,TRBV12-3/TRBV12-4,CASTPTGTGNTIYF,TGTGCCAGCACCCCTACAGGAACTGGAAACACCATATATTTT
TRBJ1-2,TRBD1,many,TRBV6-1,CASTLPWTGVGYGYTF,TGTGCCAGCACTCTTCCCTGGACAGGGGTTGGCTATGGCTACACCTTC
TRBJ2-2,-,many,TRBV6-1,CASTDNANTGELFF,TGTGCCAGCACCGATAACGCGAACACCGGGGAGCTGTTTTTT
TRBJ1-5,-,-,TRBV27,CASSFLAGQPQHF,TGTGCCAGCAGTTTTCTGGCGGGCCAGCCCCAGCATTTT
TRBJ2-2,TRBD2,many,TRBV5-1,CASGTGGSAGELFF,TGCGCCAGCGGCACGGGAGGCTCCGCCGGGGAGCTGTTTTTT
TRBJ2-4,TRBD1,many,TRBV2,CASRPQGNIQYF,TGTGCCAGCAGACCACAGGGGAACATTCAGTACTTC
TRBJ1-6,TRBD1,many,TRBV29-1,CSGQGDANSPLHF,TGCAGCGGACAGGGGGATGCTAATTCACCCCTCCACTTT
TRBJ1-2,TRBD1,many,TRBV13,CASSLGQGLGYTF,TGTGCCAGCAGCCTGGGACAGGGATTAGGCTACACCTTC
TRBJ2-5,-,-,TRBV12-3/TRBV12-4,CASRPGVAETQYF,TGTGCCAGCAGACCAGGGGTTGCAGAGACCCAGTACTTC
TRBJ2-5,TRBD1,many,TRBV7-2,CASSPPGQGAETQYF,TGTGCCAGCAGCCCGCCGGGACAGGGGGCTGAGACCCAGTACTTC
TRBJ1-5,TRBD1,few,TRBV18,CASSPTGGYPPQHF,TGTGCCAGCTCACCGACAGGGGGTTATCCGCCCCAGCATTTT